This section outlines one TCR beta chain sequence together with its context. Its antigen is as yet unknown. The data were produced by immunoSEQ multiplex PCR, yet TCRdb's version contains in-frame clones alone and is incomplete. Counted here are some 130,000 clones, around 77% occurring once; the ten biggest clones make up 5% to 7%. Noted time point: week 11, during vaccination. It was 300 ug of mutant IDH1 20-mer peptide that made up each vaccine dose, given with topical imiquimod. This sample is part of a study of a mutant IDH1 vaccine in newly diagnosed glioma. About the study: Patients were given eight vaccinations, scheduled in weeks 1, 3, 5, 7, 11, 15, 19 and 23. Most patients had received both radiotherapy and temozolomide, the prior options being radiotherapy, temozolomide, or both.

Study-level results: Researchers report vaccine-induced immune responses in 93.3% of patients.

Germline values: CDR1 SGDLS, CDR2 YYNGEE. The V end was cut by 0 bases, the J end by 2 bases, with 12 bases between. The length of the CDR3 is 15 residues. The chain joins TRBV9 to TRBJ2-7; D may be TRBD1 or TRBD2 (5 bases each). The clonotype was recovered from a man aged 35 to 55 with glioma. The sequencing here drew on PBMCs, taken from a glioma patient whose treatment included an IDH1 peptide vaccine. CDR3 DNA sequence: TGTGCCAGCAGCGTAGATGAGGGGATCCCCTACGAGCAGTACTTC. Residues: CASSVDEGIPYEQYF.